Listed below are T cell receptor beta chains from one sample, sequenced in a study of T cell responses to AZD1222 COVID-19 vaccine. Libraries were prepared by immunoSEQ multiplex PCR; TCRdb keeps only in-frame clonotypes and omits some of them. The sample includes 99,000 or so clones, over 80% of them seen just once. Material: peripheral blood, obtained on day 0 of AZD1222 vaccination. The receptors come from an adult in good health. Both conserved end residues are part of each CDR3. Fields, in order: D gene, V gene, J gene, clone size, CDR3 protein, CDR3 DNA. The D gene is left open where the match is weak. Not every row has a clone size; where given, it reads once, few, many or a size class.

NA	TRBV7-2	TRBJ1-3	few	CASTLRGTGNTIYF	TGTGCCAGCACCTTACGGGGAACGGGAAACACCATATATTTT
NA	TRBV2	TRBJ2-7	NA	CASRRDSYEQYF	TGTGCCAGCAGACGGGACTCGTACGAGCAGTACTTC
NA	TRBV19	TRBJ2-3	few	CASSLGQLTDTQYF	TGTGCCAGTAGTCTAGGACAGCTCACAGATACGCAGTATTTT
NA	TRBV4-3	TRBJ1-2	NA	CACSQLGEGLVNGYTF	TGCGCCTGCAGCCAGCTCGGGGAGGGCCTGGTAAACGGCTACACCTTC
NA	TRBV5-1	TRBJ2-2	NA	CASSPSSQTPGELFF	TGCGCCAGCAGCCCGTCTTCCCAGACCCCCGGGGAGCTGTTTTTT
TRBD1	TRBV7-9	TRBJ1-2	NA	CASSLAREGQTINYGYTF	TGTGCCAGCAGCTTAGCCAGGGAGGGACAGACAATTAACTATGGCTACACCTTC
NA	TRBV5-1	TRBJ2-2	NA	CASSLAAGGIDTGELFF	TGCGCCAGCAGCTTGGCCGCGGGCGGTATCGACACCGGGGAGCTGTTTTTT
TRBD1	TRBV19	TRBJ2-5	NA	CASSMAGGLETQYF	TGTGCCAGTAGTATGGCAGGGGGCCTAGAGACCCAGTACTTC
NA	TRBV6-5	TRBJ1-6	NA	CASRHPRVFNSPLHF	TGTGCCAGCCGACACCCTCGGGTATTTAATTCACCCCTCCACTTT
NA	TRBV7-2	TRBJ1-4	few	CASSSGPLGPLFF	TGTGCCAGCAGCTCCGGGCCCCTAGGCCCACTGTTTTTT
NA	TRBV5-1	TRBJ2-7	few	CASSPGSGLQSYEQYF	TGCGCCAGCAGCCCAGGGAGCGGGTTACAATCCTACGAGCAGTACTTC
NA	TRBV30	TRBJ2-6	NA	CSGRSSGANVLTF	TGTTCCGGGCGAAGCTCTGGGGCCAACGTCCTGACTTTC
NA	TRBV6-5	TRBJ1-2	NA	CASKTPGGDGYTF	TGTGCCAGCAAAACCCCGGGTGGCGATGGCTACACCTTC
NA	TRBV4-3	TRBJ2-1	NA	CASSYRSNRGEQFF	TGCGCCAGCAGCTATAGAAGTAATCGGGGTGAGCAGTTCTTC
TRBD1	TRBV7-8	TRBJ2-7	NA	CASSLGTGAGEQYF	TGTGCCAGCAGCTTAGGGACAGGGGCCGGGGAGCAGTACTTC
NA	TRBV3-1/TRBV3-2	TRBJ1-2	NA	CASSQGFRGARGYTF	TGTGCCAGCAGCCAAGGTTTTCGGGGGGCGCGTGGCTACACCTTC
NA	TRBV29-1	TRBJ1-4	NA	CSVGAGVNEKLFF	TGCAGCGTTGGTGCAGGGGTTAACGAAAAACTGTTTTTT
NA	TRBV21-1	TRBJ1-2	NA	CASSKGTEINYGYTF	TGTGCCAGCAGCAAGGGTACGGAAATTAACTATGGCTACACCTTC
NA	TRBV24-1	TRBJ1-5	NA	CATSDSYVERPQHF	TGTGCCACCAGTGATAGTTACGTCGAGCGGCCCCAGCATTTT